This T cell receptor (beta chain) was sequenced during a study of blood T cell repertoires in COVID-19. The overall study: Sample material is recorded as cDNA or gDNA derived from T cells, B-cell-depleted T cells, or PBMCs.

In the original analysis: Quantification of nucleated cells was approximated via reference gene primer amplification. TCRdb's table, derived via immunoSEQ multiplex PCR, lists solely in-frame clones and lacks some. The V and J calls and clone size were taken over from that table, and D and trimming were inferred from the DNA. The data hold about 73,000 clones, with 75% to 90% observed a single time. This clone was recorded only once. CDR1 is MNHEY, CDR2 SVGAGI, per germline. The ends lost 10 bases at V and 4 bases at J; junction bases unmatched: 12. The CDR3 runs 15 residues. Sequencing was performed on peripheral blood. The genes are TRBV6-5 and TRBJ2-7; 11 bases fit TRBD2. The clonotype comes from a man at least 80 years old with active or convalescent COVID-19. CDR3 DNA: TGTGCCACCCGACCGGTAGCGGGAGGGCGGTACGAGCAGTACTTC. This translates into CATRPVAGGRYEQYF.